The following is a T cell receptor beta chain sequence with its context. The antigen is unknown. These data are taken from a study of T cell repertoires in cytomegalovirus infection. About the study: Use of recently identified HLA-C-restricted and well-studied HLA-B-restricted CMV epitopes was part of the study. A matching HLA type, together with CMV infection, was signaled by public TCR beta signatures.

This CDR3 spans 17 amino acids. The V and J ends lost 0 bases and 0 bases respectively, with 14 bases between them. CDR1 is LNHNV, CDR2 YYDKDF, per germline (reference sequence). Notes on the study in general: People with CMV and the relevant HLA were identified by cumulative public TCR beta family frequency. CMV-specific HLA-C-restricted TCR beta clonotypes dominated the ex vivo response.

From the reads, TCRdb called clonotypes with MiXCR, one entry per CDR3 protein. The sample has 100,000 to 120,000 distinct CDR3 sequences; more than 30% are singletons. The clonotype comes from a human donor in good health (CMV status not recorded). Some clones in this sample may be carry-over from other donors' samples. The sequences come from CD8+ T cells from cultured PBMCs, collected from culture after CMV antigen stimulation. The genes are TRBV15 and TRBJ1-1, with D maybe TRBD1 (5 bases). The chain's CDR3 is CATSRDLMTEMNTEAFF. The CDR3 DNA follows: TGTGCCACCAGCAGAGATCTAATGACAGAAATGAACACTGAAGCTTTCTTT.